The clone carrying this TCR beta chain was recorded a few times. What it recognizes is unknown. This record belongs to a study of T-cell memory formation after mild COVID-19. In the study overall: There were largely donor-specific TCR clusters. Findings and limits, study-wide: Pre-infection memory already had some responding clones, implying cross-reactive memory joined. There was no confirmation that second-wave clones peaking on day 37 were SARS-CoV-2 specific. Clones shrinking from day 15 to 85 showed even CD4/CD8 mixes; later expanders tilted CD4+.

TCRdb called the 5' RACE reads again in MiXCR, with one record for every CDR3 protein. This sample has about 350,000 distinct CDR3 sequences, with around 20% found just once. This CDR3 is built from 15 residues. Trimming took 7 bases from V and 0 from J, leaving 13 bases between them. The V gene's germline CDR1 is MNHNY and CDR2 SVGAGI (reference sequence). The V gene is TRBV6-6, the J gene TRBJ1-5; no definite D call. The clonotype comes from a man aged 18 to 35 who had mild COVID-19 (a few samples of this study predate the infection). Cell type and time point are not known. The sample was PBMCs or a T cell subset sorted from them (not recorded which). The CDR3 loop reads CASIKGRNSNQPQHF. The CDR3, as DNA: TGTGCCAGCATCAAAGGCAGGAATAGCAATCAGCCCCAGCATTTT.